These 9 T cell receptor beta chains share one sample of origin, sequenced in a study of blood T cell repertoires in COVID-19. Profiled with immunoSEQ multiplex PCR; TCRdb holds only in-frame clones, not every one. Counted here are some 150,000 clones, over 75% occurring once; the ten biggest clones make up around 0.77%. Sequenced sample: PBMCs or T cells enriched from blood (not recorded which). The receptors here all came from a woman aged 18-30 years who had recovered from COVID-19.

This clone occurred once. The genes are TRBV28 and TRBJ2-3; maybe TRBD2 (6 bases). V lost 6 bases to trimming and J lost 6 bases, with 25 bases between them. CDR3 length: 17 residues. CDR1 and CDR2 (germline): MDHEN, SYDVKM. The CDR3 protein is CASSPRGAVRAGDTQYF. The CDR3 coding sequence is TGTGCCAGCAGCCCACGAGGTGCGGTCAGGGCGGGGGATACGCAGTATTTT.

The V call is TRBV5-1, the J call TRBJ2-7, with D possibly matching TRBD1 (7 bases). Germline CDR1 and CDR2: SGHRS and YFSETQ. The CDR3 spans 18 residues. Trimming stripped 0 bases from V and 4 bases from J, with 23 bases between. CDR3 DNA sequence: TGCGCCAGCAGCTTGGAATTACGCGACAGGGACTTTCCATACGAGCAGTACTTC. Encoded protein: CASSLELRDRDFPYEQYF. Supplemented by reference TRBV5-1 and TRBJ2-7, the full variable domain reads KAGVTQTPRYLIKTRGQQVTLSCSPISGHRSVSWYQQTPGQGLQFLFEYFSETQRNKGNFPGRFSGRQFSNSRSEMNVSTLELGDSALYLCASSLELRDRDFPYEQYFGPGTRLTVT.

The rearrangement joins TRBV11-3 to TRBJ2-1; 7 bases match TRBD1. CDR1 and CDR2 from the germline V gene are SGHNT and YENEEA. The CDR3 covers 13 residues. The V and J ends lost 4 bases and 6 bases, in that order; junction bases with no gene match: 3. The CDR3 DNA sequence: TGTGCCAGCAGCTCTGACAGGGTCAATGAGCAGTTCTTC. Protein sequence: CASSSDRVNEQFF.

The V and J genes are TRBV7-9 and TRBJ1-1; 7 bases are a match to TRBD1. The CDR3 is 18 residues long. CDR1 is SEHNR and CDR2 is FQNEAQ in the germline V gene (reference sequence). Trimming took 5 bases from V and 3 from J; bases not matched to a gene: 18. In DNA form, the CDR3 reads TGTGCCAGCAGCCAGGGGGGCATAAGTAGGTTTTCGGACACTGAAGCTTTCTTT. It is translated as CASSQGGISRFSDTEAFF.

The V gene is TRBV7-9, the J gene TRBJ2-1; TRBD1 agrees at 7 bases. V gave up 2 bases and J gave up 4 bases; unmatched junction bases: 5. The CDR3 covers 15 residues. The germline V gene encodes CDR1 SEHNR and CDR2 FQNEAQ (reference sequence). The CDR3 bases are TGTGCCAGCAGCTTAACTGGACAGGCTTACAATGAGCAGTTCTTC. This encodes CASSLTGQAYNEQFF.

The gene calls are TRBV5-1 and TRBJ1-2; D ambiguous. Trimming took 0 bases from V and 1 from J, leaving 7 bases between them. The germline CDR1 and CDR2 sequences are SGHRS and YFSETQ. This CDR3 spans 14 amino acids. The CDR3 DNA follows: TGCGCCAGCAGCTTGGACAGTCTTAACTATGGCTACACCTTC. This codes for CASSLDSLNYGYTF.

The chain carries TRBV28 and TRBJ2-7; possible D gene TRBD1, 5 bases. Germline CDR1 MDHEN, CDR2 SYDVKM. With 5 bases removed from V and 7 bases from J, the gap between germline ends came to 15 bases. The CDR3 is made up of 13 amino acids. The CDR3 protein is CASSQQGPGEQYF. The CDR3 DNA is TGTGCCAGCAGTCAGCAGGGCCCAGGGGAGCAGTACTTC. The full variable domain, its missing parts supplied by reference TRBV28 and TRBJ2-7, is DVKVTQSSRYLVKRTGEKVFLECVQDMDHENMFWYRQDPGLGLRLIYFSYDVKMKEKGDIPEGYSVSREKKERFSLILESASTNQTSMYLCASSQQGPGEQYFGPGTRLTVT.

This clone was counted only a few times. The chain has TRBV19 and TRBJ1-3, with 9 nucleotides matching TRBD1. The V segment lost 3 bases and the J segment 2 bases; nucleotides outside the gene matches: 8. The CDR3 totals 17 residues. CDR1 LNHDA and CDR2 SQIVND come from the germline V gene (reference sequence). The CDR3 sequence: CASSILTGGGTGNTIYF. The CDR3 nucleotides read TGTGCCAGTAGTATCCTGACAGGGGGAGGAACTGGAAACACCATATATTTT.

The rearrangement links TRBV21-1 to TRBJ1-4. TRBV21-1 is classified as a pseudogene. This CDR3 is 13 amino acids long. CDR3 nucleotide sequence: TGTGCCAGCAGCAATTCATCCGGGGAAAAACTGTTTTTT. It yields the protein CASSNSSGEKLFF.